Each of the 21 T cell receptor beta chains below was sequenced from the same sample in a study of CD4 T cells in relation to SARS-CoV-2 and coronaviruses. Using immunoSEQ multiplex PCR, the repertoire was profiled, and TCRdb retains in-frame clones only, with some absent. The sample yields about 24,000 clones, 73% seen once. These receptors have no known antigen. Before the COVID-19 pandemic, during about 2011-2019, CD4+ T cells were taken from unexposed donors. The cells were cultured for approximately ten days before CD4+ T cells were isolated. What was sequenced was CD4+ T cells from PBMCs, cultured in vitro. These receptors were obtained from a human donor in good health.

The chain employs TRBV2 and TRBJ1-2; D gene unclear. This CDR3 contains 14 residues. Trimming took off 9 bases at V and 3 bases at J, with 17 bases between the two ends. In germline, CDR1 is SNHLY, CDR2 FYNNEI. CDR3 sequence: CASRFSYADYGYTF. Written as DNA, the CDR3 is TGTGCCAGTCGGTTCAGCTATGCGGACTATGGCTACACCTTC.

The V gene is TRBV7-9, the J gene TRBJ2-3; D call uncertain. The CDR3 is 12 amino acids. CDR1 SEHNR and CDR2 FQNEAQ come from the germline V gene (reference sequence). V was shortened by 1 base and J by 5 bases, with 4 bases between the two germline ends. This CDR3 is CASSLDIDTQYF. DNA for the CDR3: TGTGCCAGCAGCTTAGATATAGATACGCAGTATTTT.

This chain joins TRBV29-1 and TRBJ2-1; D remains unclear. The CDR3 length is 11 residues. The germline V and J ends were trimmed by 3 bases and 3 bases, with 3 bases remaining between them. Germline values: CDR1 SQVTM, CDR2 ANQGSEA. The CDR3 here is CSVEGYNEQFF. The CDR3 nucleotides are TGCAGCGTTGAGGGCTACAATGAGCAGTTCTTC.

The rearrangement links TRBV19 to TRBJ2-7; D unresolved. CDR1 LNHDA and CDR2 SQIVND come from the germline V gene (reference sequence). The CDR3 is made up of 12 amino acids. Trimming stripped 4 bases from V and 0 bases from J, with 4 bases between. The CDR3 DNA reads TGTGCCAGTAGTACCCGCTCCTACGAGCAGTACTTC. Translated: CASSTRSYEQYF.

The chain couples TRBV11-2 to TRBJ2-7, with D uncertain. With 1 base removed from V and 6 bases from J, the gap between germline ends came to 13 bases. In germline, CDR1 is SGHAT, CDR2 FQNNGV. CDR3 length: 14 residues. CDR3 in amino acids: CASSLVGLAGEQYF. As DNA, the CDR3 is TGTGCCAGCAGCTTAGTGGGTTTAGCAGGCGAGCAGTACTTC.

This chain connects TRBV6-5 to TRBJ1-2; no clear D gene. Trimming left V 2 bases short and J 4 bases short, with 11 bases between. This CDR3 is built from 14 residues. Per germline, CDR1 MNHEY and CDR2 SVGAGI. The CDR3 nucleotides read TGTGCCAGCAGTTACGGGCAGGACCTCTATGGCTACACCTTC. Translation: CASSYGQDLYGYTF.

The chain combines TRBV10-3 with TRBJ2-2; 9 bases fit TRBD2. The CDR3 extends over 16 amino acids. Germline lookup yields CDR1 ENHRY and CDR2 SYGVKD. V was clipped by 6 bases and J by 6 bases; unmatched bases: 11. CDR3 residues: CAIRLTSGFTAGELFF. The CDR3 DNA follows: TGTGCCATCAGGTTAACTAGCGGGTTTACGGCCGGGGAGCTGTTTTTT.

The chain uses TRBV7-8 and TRBJ2-7, with 8 bases lining up with TRBD1. Trimming cost V 5 bases and J 6 bases; bases outside gene matches: 6. The CDR3 loop spans 13 amino acids. Germline V CDR1 and CDR2: SGHVS, FQNEAQ. The CDR3 DNA sequence: TGTGCCAGCAGCCCACAGACAGGGGCCGAGCAGTACTTC. Protein: CASSPQTGAEQYF.

This clone has just a few counts. This chain connects TRBV19 to TRBJ2-3, with 13 bases lining up with TRBD2. CDR1 is LNHDA, CDR2 SQIVND, per germline (reference sequence). With V trimmed by 5 bases and J by 1 base, 0 bases remained unmatched. The CDR3 totals 15 residues. The CDR3 bases are TGTGCCAGTAGTGGGACTAGCGGGGGCACAGATACGCAGTATTTT. It is translated as CASSGTSGGTDTQYF.

V and J are TRBV30 and TRBJ1-2; D not resolved. Trimming shortened V by 3 bases and J by 4 bases, and 6 bases separated the two germline ends. Germline V gene sequence: CDR1 GTSNPN, CDR2 SVGIG (reference sequence). This CDR3 comprises 11 residues. Here the CDR3 reads CAWRSFYGYTF. CDR3 nucleotides: TGTGCCTGGAGGTCATTCTATGGCTACACCTTC.

The CDR3 DNA reads TGTGCCAGCTCACCTTTTGAGACTAGCATGAATGAGCAGTTCTTC. This translates into CASSPFETSMNEQFF. The genes are TRBV18 and TRBJ2-1; 7 bases align to TRBD2. CDR1 is KGHSH and CDR2 is LQKENI in the germline V gene. The CDR3 loop spans 15 amino acids. V shed 3 bases, J shed 7 bases, and the junction held 9 bases outside the gene matches.

The chain uses TRBV5-6 and TRBJ1-2, with unresolved D. Looked up from germline, CDR1 is SGHDT and CDR2 is YYEEEE. V lost 4 bases and J lost 7, with 11 bases in between. The CDR3 is 12 amino acids. In DNA form, the CDR3 reads TGTGCCAGCAGCGTGGATCAGCGTGGCTACACCTTC. Its translation: CASSVDQRGYTF.

V is TRBV6-4 and J is TRBJ2-1, with 13 bases matching TRBD2. The CDR3 is 19 residues long. Germline CDR1 is MRHNA and CDR2 is SNTAGT. Trimming cost V 7 bases and J 3 bases; bases outside gene matches: 15. The CDR3 here is CASIKGTSGNPEGYNEQFF. For the CDR3, the DNA is TGTGCCAGCATCAAGGGGACTAGCGGGAATCCGGAGGGCTACAATGAGCAGTTCTTC.

This clone was detected only once. CDR3 bases: TGTGCCAGTAGTATTGTGTCTAGCGGGAGAGTCAACGAGCAGTACTTC. This gives the protein CASSIVSSGRVNEQYF. V and J are TRBV19 and TRBJ2-7; TRBD2 agrees at 10 bases. J lost 5 bases, V lost 3 bases, and 10 bases had no gene match. The germline CDR1 and CDR2 sequences are LNHDA and SQIVND (reference sequence). This CDR3 has 16 residues.

The rearrangement joins TRBV6-5 to TRBJ2-1; D call uncertain. The ends were cut back, 7 bases at V and 3 bases at J, with 10 bases in the middle. This CDR3 contains 13 residues. The germline CDR1 and CDR2 sequences are MNHEY and SVGAGI. The CDR3 coding sequence is TGTGCCAGCAAAAAGGGAATCTACAATGAGCAGTTCTTC. It is translated as CASKKGIYNEQFF.

The chain employs TRBV6-4 and TRBJ2-1; TRBD2 matches at 10 bases. The germline gives CDR1 MRHNA, CDR2 SNTAGT. The CDR3 runs 16 residues. The J segment lost 4 bases and the V segment lost 3 bases, leaving 6 bases of the junction unmatched. This CDR3 reads CASSDTLAGAYNEQFF. The CDR3 DNA reads as TGTGCCAGCAGTGATACCCTAGCGGGAGCGTACAATGAGCAGTTCTTC.

This CDR3 reads CASSVAGGEYEQYF. The DNA for the CDR3 is TGCGCCAGCAGTGTAGCGGGAGGCGAGTACGAGCAGTACTTC. This chain joins TRBV10-1 and TRBJ2-7; 10 nucleotides agree with TRBD2. Looked up from germline, CDR1 is WNHNN and CDR2 is SYGVQD (reference sequence). This CDR3 contains 14 residues. J lost 4 bases, V lost 4 bases, and 4 bases had no gene match.

The chain joins TRBV7-9 to TRBJ2-3, with 8 bases aligning to TRBD1. The V and J ends lost 3 bases and 3 bases, in that order; junction bases with no gene match: 8. The germline gives CDR1 SEHNR, CDR2 FQNEAQ (reference sequence). The CDR3 sequence is 16 residues long. CDR3 coding DNA: TGTGCCAGCAGCTTGGGCTCTGGACAGGGAACAGATACGCAGTATTTT. It encodes CASSLGSGQGTDTQYF.

J is TRBJ1-2 and V is TRBV3-1 (or the pseudogene TRBV3-2), with D maybe TRBD1 (5 bases). Trimming cost V 2 bases and J 1 base, with 8 bases left between them. CDR3 length equals 14 residues. Germline lookup yields CDR1 LGHDT and CDR2 YNNKEL (reference sequence). CDR3: CASSQRGGNYGYTF. CDR3 coding DNA: TGTGCCAGCAGCCAAAGGGGCGGTAACTATGGCTACACCTTC.

The chain has TRBV9 and TRBJ1-3; D not resolved. Germline assignment: CDR1 SGDLS and CDR2 YYNGEE. V was cut by 4 bases and J by 7 bases, with 18 bases left in between. CDR3 length equals 15 residues. The CDR3 sequence: CASSPHPGSENTIYF. The CDR3 DNA sequence: TGTGCCAGCAGCCCCCATCCGGGTTCGGAGAACACCATATATTTT.

The V call is TRBV6-5, the J call TRBJ2-7; a weak D match, TRBD2 (6 bases). This CDR3 is 14 amino acids long. Germline V gene lookup returns CDR1 MNHEY and CDR2 SVGAGI. Deletions cut 10 bases from V and 1 base from J, with 17 bases between. The DNA for the CDR3 is TGTGCCACCTTACCCGTGGGGGGATCCTACGAGCAGTACTTC. Translating it yields CATLPVGGSYEQYF.